A selection of T cell receptor beta chains follows, all from one sample in a study of cytomegalovirus exposure and HLA in healthy donors. The assay was immunoSEQ multiplex PCR, and TCRdb's table has in-frame clones only and misses some. This sample's table has some 44,000 clones. The sample consisted of PBMCs. All receptors come from a woman younger than 45 in good health and CMV-seronegative. Each CDR3 is given with its conserved first and last residue. The D gene is left open where the match is weak.

d_call j_call v_call cdr3_aa cdr3_nt
NA TRBJ2-7 TRBV7-9 CASSPRSYEQYF TGTGCCAGCAGCCCGCGGTCCTACGAGCAGTACTTC
NA TRBJ1-1 TRBV4-1 CASSQPWRGGEAFF TGCGCCAGCAGCCAACCGTGGCGCGGGGGGGAAGCTTTCTTT
NA TRBJ1-2 TRBV30 CAWSSGNYGYTF TGTGCCTGGAGTTCAGGGAACTATGGCTACACCTTC
NA TRBJ2-1 TRBV4-3 CASSREVADYNEQFF TGCGCCAGCAGCCGGGAGGTAGCGGATTACAATGAGCAGTTCTTC
NA TRBJ2-2 TRBV18 CASSPLEDWELFF TGTGCCAGCTCACCCTTAGAGGATTGGGAGCTGTTTTTT
TRBD1 TRBJ1-2 TRBV29-1 CSVEGTGVGYGYTF TGCAGCGTTGAAGGTACAGGGGTCGGGTATGGCTACACCTTC
TRBD2 TRBJ2-7 TRBV27 CASSLAGGYSDEQYF TGTGCCAGCAGCCTCGCCGGGGGGTATAGCGACGAGCAGTACTTC
TRBD1 TRBJ2-2 TRBV9 CASSVSGTGSTGELFF TGTGCCAGCAGCGTTTCCGGGACAGGGTCAACCGGGGAGCTGTTTTTT
TRBD2 TRBJ2-7 TRBV18 CASALTGTSVTYEQYF TGTGCCAGCGCACTAACCGGGACTAGCGTTACCTACGAGCAGTACTTC
NA TRBJ2-7 TRBV27 CASSFRLAYEQYF TGTGCCAGCAGTTTTCGGCTAGCGTACGAGCAGTACTTC
NA TRBJ2-1 TRBV29-1 CSVRGIANNEQFF TGCAGCGTTCGCGGGATAGCGAACAATGAGCAGTTCTTC
TRBD2 TRBJ2-7 TRBV30 CAWGTGASGRHEQYF TGTGCCTGGGGTACTGGGGCTAGCGGGAGACATGAGCAGTACTTC
TRBD2 TRBJ2-4 TRBV28 CASRVTGTSGRGNIQYF TGTGCCAGCAGAGTTACCGGGACTAGCGGGAGGGGTAACATTCAGTACTTC
NA TRBJ1-1 TRBV4-1 CASNGGYEAFF TGCGCCAGCAACGGGGGGTATGAAGCTTTCTTT
NA TRBJ1-3 TRBV29-1 CSVAGPGNTIYF TGCAGCGTTGCAGGGCCTGGAAACACCATATATTTT
TRBD2 TRBJ2-1 TRBV4-1 CASRKAWRELSYNEQFF TGCGCCAGCAGAAAAGCCTGGCGGGAGCTCTCCTACAATGAGCAGTTCTTC
TRBD2 TRBJ2-1 TRBV27 CASIAGGLAANEQFF TGTGCCAGCATCGCTGGGGGACTAGCGGCCAATGAGCAGTTCTTC
TRBD2 TRBJ2-1 TRBV18 CASSPLSGIYNEQFF TGTGCCAGCTCACCACTGAGCGGGATCTACAATGAGCAGTTCTTC
TRBD2 TRBJ2-3 TRBV9 CASSVGGSGNTDTQYF TGTGCCAGCAGCGTAGGTGGTAGCGGGAACACAGATACGCAGTATTTT
NA TRBJ1-1 TRBV4-1 CASSQDRARGNTEAFF TGCGCCAGCAGCCAAGATCGGGCCAGGGGGAACACTGAAGCTTTCTTT
TRBD2 TRBJ2-2 TRBV7-2 CASGTSGKAGELFF TGTGCCAGCGGAACTAGCGGGAAGGCCGGGGAGCTGTTTTTT
TRBD1 TRBJ2-1 TRBV5-1 CASNRGLSYNEQFF TGCGCCAGCAACAGGGGGCTTTCCTACAATGAGCAGTTCTTC
TRBD1 TRBJ1-3 TRBV2 CASSPGQGSGNTIYF TGTGCCAGCAGTCCCGGACAGGGCTCTGGAAACACCATATATTTT
TRBD1 TRBJ2-7 TRBV5-1 CASSDGTGFEQYF TGCGCCAGCAGCGACGGGACAGGGTTCGAGCAGTACTTC
TRBD1 TRBJ1-1 TRBV6-5 CASSLGSGGRTEAFF TGTGCCAGCAGCCTCGGGTCAGGGGGCAGGACTGAAGCTTTCTTT
NA TRBJ2-1 TRBV6-5 CASRVRGSGDNEQFF TGTGCCAGTAGAGTTAGGGGCAGTGGAGACAATGAGCAGTTCTTC
TRBD1 TRBJ1-5 TRBV7-8 CASSRDSGDRQPQHF TGTGCCAGCAGCAGGGACAGTGGAGATCGGCAGCCCCAGCATTTT
NA TRBJ1-2 TRBV19 CASSIDSTAEVYGYTF TGTGCCAGTAGTATAGATTCGACAGCCGAAGTCTATGGCTACACCTTC
TRBD2 TRBJ2-1 TRBV4-1 CASSQGGLAATYNEQFF TGCGCCAGCAGCCAAGGCGGACTAGCGGCAACCTACAATGAGCAGTTCTTC
TRBD2 TRBJ2-5 TRBV29-1 CSVRLALKETQYF TGCAGCGTGCGACTAGCTTTGAAAGAGACCCAGTACTTC
NA TRBJ1-1 TRBV11-1 CASSFGRNTEAFF TGTGCCAGCAGCTTTGGTAGGAACACTGAAGCTTTCTTT
NA TRBJ2-1 TRBV27 CASSFEGGATRAYNEQFF TGTGCCAGCAGTTTCGAGGGGGGGGCGACCCGAGCCTACAATGAGCAGTTCTTC
NA TRBJ2-1 TRBV6-5 CASSRQITAYNEQFF TGTGCCAGCAGTCGACAGATTACGGCCTACAATGAGCAGTTCTTC
TRBD1 TRBJ2-7 TRBV4-3 CASSQGQGVSYEQYF TGCGCCAGCAGCCAAGGTCAGGGGGTCTCCTACGAGCAGTACTTC
NA TRBJ1-4 TRBV6-5 CASSGLGEKLFF TGTGCCAGCAGTGGTCTCGGGGAAAAACTGTTTTTT
TRBD1 TRBJ1-5 TRBV7-8 CASSLGQLNQPQHF TGTGCCAGCAGCTTGGGACAGCTCAATCAGCCCCAGCATTTT
TRBD2 TRBJ2-7 TRBV13 CASSLTITIAGDEQYF TGTGCCAGCAGCCTAACCATAACTATAGCGGGAGACGAGCAGTACTTC
NA TRBJ1-5 TRBV19 CASSSQINQPQHF TGTGCCAGTAGTTCCCAGATTAATCAGCCCCAGCATTTT
NA TRBJ2-5 TRBV7-2 CASSLDSSSRETQYF TGTGCCAGCAGCTTAGATTCTAGCAGTAGAGAGACCCAGTACTTC
TRBD1 TRBJ1-1 TRBV5-6 CASSLGQVTEAFF TGTGCCAGCAGCTTAGGACAGGTTACTGAAGCTTTCTTT
NA TRBJ2-1 TRBV4-3 CASSRDYSEYREQFF TGCGCCAGCAGCCGCGACTACTCTGAGTATCGGGAGCAGTTCTTC
TRBD2 TRBJ2-3 TRBV14 CASSQAGAGDTQYF TGTGCCAGCAGCCAGGCGGGAGCTGGAGATACGCAGTATTTT
NA TRBJ1-3 TRBV19 CASSISRGSGNTIYF TGTGCCAGTAGTATTAGCAGGGGATCTGGAAACACCATATATTTT
TRBD1 TRBJ1-2 TRBV30 CAWSSWDSDGYTF TGTGCCTGGAGTTCTTGGGACAGTGATGGCTACACCTTC
NA TRBJ1-5 TRBV19 CASSIQDRRQPPQHF TGTGCCAGTAGTATACAGGATAGACGACAGCCGCCCCAGCATTTT
NA TRBJ1-5 TRBV6-1 CASSELGGKGPQHF TGTGCCAGCAGTGAATTAGGAGGTAAGGGGCCCCAGCATTTT
TRBD1 TRBJ2-1 TRBV4-1 CASSQRQGGGFEQFF TGCGCCAGCAGCCAACGACAGGGGGGAGGGTTCGAGCAGTTCTTC
TRBD2 TRBJ2-7 TRBV11-2 CASSRPGLAGESAYEQYF TGTGCCAGCAGCCGACCGGGACTAGCGGGAGAAAGCGCCTACGAGCAGTACTTC
TRBD1 TRBJ1-5 TRBV5-1 CASSEGTGFVQPQHF TGCGCCAGCAGCGAAGGGACAGGGTTCGTTCAGCCCCAGCATTTT
NA TRBJ1-2 TRBV6-5 CASRKGVHYGYTF TGTGCCAGCAGGAAAGGGGTGCACTATGGCTACACCTTC
NA TRBJ2-7 TRBV28 CASSSAYEQYF TGTGCCAGCAGTTCCGCCTACGAGCAGTACTTC
NA TRBJ2-2 TRBV28 CASSLSGYTGELFF TGTGCCAGCAGTTTATCCGGGTACACCGGGGAGCTGTTTTTT
NA TRBJ2-7 TRBV29-1 CSVTAAGEQYF TGCAGCGTTACGGCGGCGGGGGAGCAGTACTTC
NA TRBJ2-4 TRBV29-1 CSVDRGDIQYF TGCAGCGTTGACAGGGGGGACATTCAGTACTTC
NA TRBJ1-1 TRBV25-1 CASSGGQSPGTEAFF TGTGCCAGCAGCGGTGGACAGTCTCCAGGGACTGAAGCTTTCTTT
NA TRBJ1-2 TRBV28 CASSTTGIWVYGYTF TGTGCCAGCAGTACGACAGGAATCTGGGTCTATGGCTACACCTTC
NA TRBJ2-7 TRBV7-2 CASSSNRGYEQYF TGTGCCAGCAGCTCCAACCGGGGCTACGAGCAGTACTTC